This T cell receptor (beta chain) was recorded in a study of blood T cell repertoires in COVID-19. Across the study: Donors in the United States, Italy and Spain gave samples during acute or convalescent COVID-19. Nucleic acid was either cDNA or gDNA, and it came from T cells, B-cell-depleted T cells, or PBMCs.

V lost 0 bases, J lost 3 bases, and 8 bases stayed unmatched. This CDR3 comprises 16 residues. CDR1 SGHRS and CDR2 YFSETQ come from the germline V gene. The assay was immunoSEQ multiplex PCR, and TCRdb's table has in-frame clones only and misses some. The sample contains roughly 380,000 clones, roughly 87% of which appear only once. The chain couples TRBV5-1 to TRBJ2-7; 8 positions agree with TRBD1. This sequence was found in a woman aged 60 to 75 with COVID-19, enrolled during active disease. The sequencing sample was made of peripheral blood. CDR3 in amino acids: CASSLAPTGVGYEQYF. In nucleotides, the CDR3 is TGCGCCAGCAGCTTGGCTCCGACAGGGGTTGGCTACGAGCAGTACTTC.